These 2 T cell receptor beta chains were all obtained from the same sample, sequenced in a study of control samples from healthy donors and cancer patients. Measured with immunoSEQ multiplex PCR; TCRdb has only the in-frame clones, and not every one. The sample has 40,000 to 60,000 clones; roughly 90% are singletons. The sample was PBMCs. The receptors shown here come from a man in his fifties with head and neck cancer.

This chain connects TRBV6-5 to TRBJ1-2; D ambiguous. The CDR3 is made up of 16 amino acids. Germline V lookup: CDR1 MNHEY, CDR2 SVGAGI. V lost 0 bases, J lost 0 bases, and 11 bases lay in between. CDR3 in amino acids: CASSYSVGETNYGYTF. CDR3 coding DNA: TGTGCCAGCAGTTACTCGGTGGGAGAAACTAACTATGGCTACACCTTC.

In DNA form, the CDR3 reads TGTGCCAGCAGCACTAGCCTCCGACGCACAGATACGCAGTATTTT. Its translation: CASSTSLRRTDTQYF. The V and J genes are TRBV11-2 and TRBJ2-3; the D gene is possibly TRBD2 (6 bases). CDR3 size: 15 residues. Trimming cost V 5 bases and J 1 base, with 13 bases left between them. Germline V lookup: CDR1 SGHAT, CDR2 FQNNGV. Supplemented by reference TRBV11-2 and TRBJ2-3, the full variable domain reads EAGVAQSPRYKIIEKRQSVAFWCNPISGHATLYWYQQILGQGPKLLIQFQNNGVVDDSQLPKDRFSAERLKGVDSTLKIQPAKLEDSAVYLCASSTSLRRTDTQYFGPGTRLTVL.